This T cell receptor (beta chain) came from a study of identical twins. This clonotype was counted a few times. The antigen is unknown. Healthy Caucasians were all of the donors. V shed 1 base and J shed 4 bases, with 11 bases lying between them. The germline gives CDR1 DFQATT, CDR2 SNEGSKA (reference sequence). This CDR3 is built from 14 residues. Whole-study results and caveats: Within monozygotic twins, out-of-frame TCR alpha sharing was underestimated by the models.

TCRdb processed the 5' RACE reads anew with MiXCR; each CDR3 protein has one entry. In the table there are roughly 720,000 distinct CDR3 sequences, roughly 20% of which are singletons. This same sample was also part of a study on T cells expressing NK-cell markers. That paper adds: The leading position in the CD3+CD56-NKG2C+ fraction of a few donors also went to these clonotypes.

The chain links TRBV20-1 to TRBJ2-1; D ambiguous. The TCR originated in a woman aged 18-29 years in good health. Sequenced material: PBMCs. The CDR3 region has the DNA TGCAGTGCTAGAGTGAGGACGAGGTACAATGAGCAGTTCTTC. The encoded protein is CSARVRTRYNEQFF.